Described below is a single T cell receptor beta chain sequence and its context. Antigen specificity is unknown. The sample contains more than one DNA sequence encoding this CDR3. The entry originates in a study of shared clonotypes between healthy human individuals. The V segment lost 1 base and the J segment 8 bases; nucleotides outside the gene matches: 4. The CDR3 has 14 residues. Germline CDR1 reads SEHNR; CDR2 reads FQNEAQ (reference sequence). Study results and limitations: Collection of samples was limited to blood; tissue repertoires likely differ.

The protocol was immunoSEQ multiplex PCR, while the TCRdb copy is restricted to in-frame clones and leaves out a portion. The repertoire holds about 520,000 clones, about 72% seen once, with 12% in the top ten. Material: PBMCs. The rearrangement uses TRBV7-9 and TRBJ1-4, with TRBD1 matching over 7 bases. The receptor's source is a woman aged 35 to 49 in good health. Some clones in this sample may be carry-over from other donors' samples. In nucleotides, the CDR3 is TGTGCCAGCAGCTTAGGACAGGGAGGCGAAAAACTGTTTTTT. This gives the protein CASSLGQGGEKLFF.